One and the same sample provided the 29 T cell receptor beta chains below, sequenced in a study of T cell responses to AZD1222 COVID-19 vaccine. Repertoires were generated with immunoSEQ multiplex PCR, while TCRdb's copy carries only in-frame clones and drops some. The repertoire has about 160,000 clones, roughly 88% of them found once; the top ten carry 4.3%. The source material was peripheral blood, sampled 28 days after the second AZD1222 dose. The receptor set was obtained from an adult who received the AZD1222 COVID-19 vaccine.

The CDR3 DNA reads as TGTGCCAGCAGCGACTCCGGGACAGCAAACGTGGATGGCTACACCTTC. This encodes CASSDSGTANVDGYTF. V is TRBV4-2 and J is TRBJ1-2, with TRBD1 matching over 7 bases. J gave up 6 bases and V 5 bases, and 15 bases lay outside the gene matches. The CDR3 spans 16 residues. The germline gives CDR1 LGHNA, CDR2 YNFKEQ.

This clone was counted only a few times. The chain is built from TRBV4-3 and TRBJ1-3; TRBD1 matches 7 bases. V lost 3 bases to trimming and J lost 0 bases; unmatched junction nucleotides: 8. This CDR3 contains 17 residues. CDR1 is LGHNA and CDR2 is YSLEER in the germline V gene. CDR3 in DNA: TGCGCCAGCAGCCAGGGCCGGACAGGCCCCTCTGGAAACACCATATATTTT. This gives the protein CASSQGRTGPSGNTIYF.

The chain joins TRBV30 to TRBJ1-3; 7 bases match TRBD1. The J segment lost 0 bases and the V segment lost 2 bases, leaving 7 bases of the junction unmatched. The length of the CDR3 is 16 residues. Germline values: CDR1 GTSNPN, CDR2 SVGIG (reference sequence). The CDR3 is CAWSLTGASSGNTIYF. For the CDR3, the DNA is TGTGCCTGGAGTTTAACAGGGGCCAGCTCTGGAAACACCATATATTTT.

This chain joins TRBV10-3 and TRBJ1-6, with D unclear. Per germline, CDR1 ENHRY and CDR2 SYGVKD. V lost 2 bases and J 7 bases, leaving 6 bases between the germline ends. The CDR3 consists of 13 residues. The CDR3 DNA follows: TGTGCCATCAGTGAGAACGGAAATTCACCCCTCCACTTT. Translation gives CAISENGNSPLHF.

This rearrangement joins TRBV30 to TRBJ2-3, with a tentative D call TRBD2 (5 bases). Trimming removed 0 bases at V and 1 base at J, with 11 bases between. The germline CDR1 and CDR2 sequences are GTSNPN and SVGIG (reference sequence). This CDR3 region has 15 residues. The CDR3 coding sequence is TGTGCCTGGAGTGTTCAAGCGGCCCGCACAGATACGCAGTATTTT. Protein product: CAWSVQAARTDTQYF.

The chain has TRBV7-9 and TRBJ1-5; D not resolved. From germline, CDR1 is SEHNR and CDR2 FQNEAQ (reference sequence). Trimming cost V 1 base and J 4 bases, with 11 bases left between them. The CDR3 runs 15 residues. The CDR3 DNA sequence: TGTGCCAGCAGCTTAGAAGGAGGCTGGAATCAGCCCCAGCATTTT. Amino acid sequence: CASSLEGGWNQPQHF.

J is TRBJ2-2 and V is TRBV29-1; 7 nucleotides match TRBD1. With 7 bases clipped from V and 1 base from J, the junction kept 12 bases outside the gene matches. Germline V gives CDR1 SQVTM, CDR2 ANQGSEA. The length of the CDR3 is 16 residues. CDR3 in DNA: TGCAGCGCCCTACGACGGACAGGAGAGAACACCGGGGAGCTGTTTTTT. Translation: CSALRRTGENTGELFF.

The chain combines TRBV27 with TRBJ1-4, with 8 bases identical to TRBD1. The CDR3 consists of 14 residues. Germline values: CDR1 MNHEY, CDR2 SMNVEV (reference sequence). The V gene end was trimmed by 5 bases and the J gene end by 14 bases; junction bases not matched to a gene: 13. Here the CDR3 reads CASSPQTGEEGLFF. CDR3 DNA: TGTGCCAGCAGTCCCCAGACAGGGGAGGAGGGGCTGTTTTTT.

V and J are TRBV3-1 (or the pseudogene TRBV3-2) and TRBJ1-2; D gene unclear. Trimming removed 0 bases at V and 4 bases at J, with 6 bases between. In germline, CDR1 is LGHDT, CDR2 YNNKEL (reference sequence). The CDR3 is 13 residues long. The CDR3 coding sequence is TGTGCCAGCAGCCAAGAAAAAATCTATGGCTACACCTTC. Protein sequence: CASSQEKIYGYTF.

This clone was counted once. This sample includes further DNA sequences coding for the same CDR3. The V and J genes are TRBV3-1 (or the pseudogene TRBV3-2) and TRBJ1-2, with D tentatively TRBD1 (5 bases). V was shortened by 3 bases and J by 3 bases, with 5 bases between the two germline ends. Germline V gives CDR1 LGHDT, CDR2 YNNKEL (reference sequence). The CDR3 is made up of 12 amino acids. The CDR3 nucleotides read TGTGCCAGCAGCCAGGGGGACTATGGCTACACCTTC. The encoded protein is CASSQGDYGYTF.

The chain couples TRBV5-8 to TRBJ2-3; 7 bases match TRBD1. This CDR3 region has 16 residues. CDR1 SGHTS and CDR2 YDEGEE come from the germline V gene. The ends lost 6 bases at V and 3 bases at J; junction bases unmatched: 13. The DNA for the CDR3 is TGTGCCAGCACCGTAAACGAGGGGGCTTGGACAGATACGCAGTATTTT. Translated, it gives CASTVNEGAWTDTQYF.

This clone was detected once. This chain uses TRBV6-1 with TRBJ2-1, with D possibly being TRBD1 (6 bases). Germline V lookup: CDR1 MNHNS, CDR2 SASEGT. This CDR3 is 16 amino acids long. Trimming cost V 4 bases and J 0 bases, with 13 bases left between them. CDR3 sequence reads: CASSALTGFSYNEQFF. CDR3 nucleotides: TGTGCCAGCAGTGCACTAACAGGGTTCTCCTACAATGAGCAGTTCTTC.

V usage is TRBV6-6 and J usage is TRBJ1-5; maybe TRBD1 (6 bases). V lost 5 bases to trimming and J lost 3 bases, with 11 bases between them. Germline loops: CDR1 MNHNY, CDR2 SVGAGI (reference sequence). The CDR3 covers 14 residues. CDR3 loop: CASSTGQHNQPQHF. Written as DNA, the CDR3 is TGTGCCAGCAGTACTGGACAGCACAATCAGCCCCAGCATTTT.

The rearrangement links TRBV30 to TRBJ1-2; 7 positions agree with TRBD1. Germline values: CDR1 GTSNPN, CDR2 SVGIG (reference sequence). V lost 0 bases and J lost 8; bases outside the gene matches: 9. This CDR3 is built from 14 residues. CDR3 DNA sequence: TGTGCCTGGAGTGTTGGACAGGCGGGCTACGGCTACACCTTC. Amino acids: CAWSVGQAGYGYTF.

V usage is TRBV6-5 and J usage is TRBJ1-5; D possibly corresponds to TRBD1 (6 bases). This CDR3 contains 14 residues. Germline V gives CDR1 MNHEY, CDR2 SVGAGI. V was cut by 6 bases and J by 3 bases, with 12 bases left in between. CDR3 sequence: CASRTGAINQPQHF. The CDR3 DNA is TGTGCCAGCAGAACGGGGGCTATCAATCAGCCCCAGCATTTT.

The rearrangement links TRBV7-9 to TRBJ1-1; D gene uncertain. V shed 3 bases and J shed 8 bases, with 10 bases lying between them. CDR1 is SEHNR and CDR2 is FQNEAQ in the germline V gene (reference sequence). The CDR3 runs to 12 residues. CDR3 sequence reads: CASSLRVTEAFF. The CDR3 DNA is TGTGCCAGCAGCTTGAGGGTAACGGAAGCTTTCTTT.

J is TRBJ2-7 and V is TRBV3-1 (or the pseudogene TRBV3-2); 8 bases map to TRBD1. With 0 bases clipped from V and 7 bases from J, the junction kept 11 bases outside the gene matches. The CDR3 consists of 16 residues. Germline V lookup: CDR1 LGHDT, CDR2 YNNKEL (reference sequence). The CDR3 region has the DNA TGTGCCAGCAGCCAAGATCGTTGGGACAGGACCATAGAGCAGTACTTC. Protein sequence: CASSQDRWDRTIEQYF.

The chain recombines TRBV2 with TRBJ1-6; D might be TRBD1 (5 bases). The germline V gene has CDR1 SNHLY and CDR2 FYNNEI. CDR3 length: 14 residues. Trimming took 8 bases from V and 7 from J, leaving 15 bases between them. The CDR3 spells CASGPGTLNSPLHF. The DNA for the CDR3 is TGTGCCAGCGGACCCGGGACTTTAAATTCACCCCTCCACTTT. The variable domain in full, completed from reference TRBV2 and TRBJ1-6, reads EPEVTQTPSHQVTQMGQEVILRCVPISNHLYFYWYRQILGQKVEFLVSFYNNEISEKSEIFDDQFSVERPDGSNFTLKIRSTKLEDSAMYFCASGPGTLNSPLHFGNGTRLTVT.

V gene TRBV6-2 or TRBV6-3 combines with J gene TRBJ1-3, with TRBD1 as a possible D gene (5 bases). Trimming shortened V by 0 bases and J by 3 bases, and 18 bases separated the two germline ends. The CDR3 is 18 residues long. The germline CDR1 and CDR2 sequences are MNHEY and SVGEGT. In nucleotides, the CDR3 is TGTGCCAGCAGTTACTCGGACGCCCGGGGCGGTCTTGGAAACACCATATATTTT. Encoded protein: CASSYSDARGGLGNTIYF.

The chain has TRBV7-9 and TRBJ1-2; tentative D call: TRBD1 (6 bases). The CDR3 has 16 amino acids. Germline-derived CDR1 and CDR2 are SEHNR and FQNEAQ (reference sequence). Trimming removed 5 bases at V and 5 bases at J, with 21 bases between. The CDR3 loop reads CASSMWEGRGLYGYTF. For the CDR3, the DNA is TGTGCCAGCAGCATGTGGGAGGGCAGGGGACTTTATGGCTACACCTTC.

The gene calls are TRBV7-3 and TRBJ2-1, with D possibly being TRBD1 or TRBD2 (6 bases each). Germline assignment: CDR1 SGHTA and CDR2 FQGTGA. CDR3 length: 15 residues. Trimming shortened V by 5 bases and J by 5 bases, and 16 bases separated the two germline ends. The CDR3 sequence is CASSKGGLLNNEQFF. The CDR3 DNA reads TGTGCCAGCAGCAAAGGGGGACTTCTCAACAATGAGCAGTTCTTC.

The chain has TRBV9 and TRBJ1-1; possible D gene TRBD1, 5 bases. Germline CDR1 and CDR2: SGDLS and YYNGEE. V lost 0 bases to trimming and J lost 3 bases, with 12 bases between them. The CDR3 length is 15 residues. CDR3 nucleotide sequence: TGTGCCAGCAGCGTAGGTGGGTCAGGGTACACTGAAGCTTTCTTT. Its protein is CASSVGGSGYTEAFF.

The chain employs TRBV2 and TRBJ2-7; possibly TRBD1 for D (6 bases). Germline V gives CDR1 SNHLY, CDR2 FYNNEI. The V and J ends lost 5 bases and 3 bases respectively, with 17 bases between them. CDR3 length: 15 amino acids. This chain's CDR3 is CASSLRGTANYEQYF. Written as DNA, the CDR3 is TGTGCCAGCAGTTTAAGGGGGACGGCAAACTACGAGCAGTACTTC.

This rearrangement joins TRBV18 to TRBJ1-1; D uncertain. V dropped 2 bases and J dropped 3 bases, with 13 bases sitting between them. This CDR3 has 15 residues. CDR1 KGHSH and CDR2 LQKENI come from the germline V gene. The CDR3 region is CASSPTWPTDTEAFF. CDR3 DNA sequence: TGTGCCAGCTCACCAACCTGGCCGACGGACACTGAAGCTTTCTTT. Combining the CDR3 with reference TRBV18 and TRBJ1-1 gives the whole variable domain NAGVMQNPRHLVRRRGQEARLRCSPMKGHSHVYWYRQLPEEGLKFMVYLQKENIIDESGMPKERFSAEFPKEGPSILRIQQVVRGDSAAYFCASSPTWPTDTEAFFGQGTRLTVV.

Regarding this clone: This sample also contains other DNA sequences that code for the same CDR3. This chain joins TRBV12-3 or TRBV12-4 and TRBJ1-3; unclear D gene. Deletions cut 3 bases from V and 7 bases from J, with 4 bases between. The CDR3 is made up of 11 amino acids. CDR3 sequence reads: CASSLRNTIYF. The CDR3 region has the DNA TGTGCCAGCAGTTTGAGGAACACCATATATTTT.

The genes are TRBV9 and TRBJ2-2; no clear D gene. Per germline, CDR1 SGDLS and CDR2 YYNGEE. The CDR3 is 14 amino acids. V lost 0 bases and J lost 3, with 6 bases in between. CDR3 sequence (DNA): TGTGCCAGCAGCGTAGGAGGATACACCGGGGAGCTGTTTTTT. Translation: CASSVGGYTGELFF.

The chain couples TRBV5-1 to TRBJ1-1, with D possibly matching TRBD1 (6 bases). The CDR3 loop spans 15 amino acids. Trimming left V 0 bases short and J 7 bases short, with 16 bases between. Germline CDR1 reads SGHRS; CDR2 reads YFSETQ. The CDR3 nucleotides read TGCGCCAGCAGCTTGGCCCCGGGGGCCGAGGGTGAAGCTTTCTTT. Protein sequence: CASSLAPGAEGEAFF.

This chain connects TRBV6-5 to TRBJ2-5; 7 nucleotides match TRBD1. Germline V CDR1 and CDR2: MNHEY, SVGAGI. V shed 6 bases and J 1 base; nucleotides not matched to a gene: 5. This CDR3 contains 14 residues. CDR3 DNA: TGTGCCAGCAGCAGAGGGACAGCCCAAGAGACCCAGTACTTC. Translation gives CASSRGTAQETQYF.

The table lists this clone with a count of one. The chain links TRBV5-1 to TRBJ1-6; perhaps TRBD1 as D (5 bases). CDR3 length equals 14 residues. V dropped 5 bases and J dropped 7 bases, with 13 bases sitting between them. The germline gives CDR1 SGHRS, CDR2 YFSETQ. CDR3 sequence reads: CASSEGSGNSPLHF. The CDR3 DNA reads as TGCGCCAGCAGTGAGGGGTCAGGGAATTCACCCCTCCACTTT. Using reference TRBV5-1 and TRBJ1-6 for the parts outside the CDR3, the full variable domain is KAGVTQTPRYLIKTRGQQVTLSCSPISGHRSVSWYQQTPGQGLQFLFEYFSETQRNKGNFPGRFSGRQFSNSRSEMNVSTLELGDSALYLCASSEGSGNSPLHFGNGTRLTVT.